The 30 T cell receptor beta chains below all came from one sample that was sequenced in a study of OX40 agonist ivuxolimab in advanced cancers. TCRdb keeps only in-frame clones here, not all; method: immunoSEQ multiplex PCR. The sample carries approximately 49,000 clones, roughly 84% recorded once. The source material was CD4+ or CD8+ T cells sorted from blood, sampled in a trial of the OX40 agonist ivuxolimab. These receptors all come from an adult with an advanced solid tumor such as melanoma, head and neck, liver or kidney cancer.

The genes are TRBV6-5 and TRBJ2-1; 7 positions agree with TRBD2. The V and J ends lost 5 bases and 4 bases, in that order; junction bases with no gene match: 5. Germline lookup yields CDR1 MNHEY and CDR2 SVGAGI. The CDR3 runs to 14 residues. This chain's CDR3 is CASSTVAGYNEQFF. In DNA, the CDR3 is TGTGCCAGCAGTACCGTAGCGGGTTACAATGAGCAGTTCTTC.

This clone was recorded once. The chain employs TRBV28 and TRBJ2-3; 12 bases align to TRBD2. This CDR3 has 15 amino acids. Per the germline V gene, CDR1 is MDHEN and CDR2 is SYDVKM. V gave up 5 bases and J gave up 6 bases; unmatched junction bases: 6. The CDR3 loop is CASSVTSGGGDTQYF. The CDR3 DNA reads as TGTGCCAGCAGTGTGACTAGCGGGGGAGGGGATACGCAGTATTTT.

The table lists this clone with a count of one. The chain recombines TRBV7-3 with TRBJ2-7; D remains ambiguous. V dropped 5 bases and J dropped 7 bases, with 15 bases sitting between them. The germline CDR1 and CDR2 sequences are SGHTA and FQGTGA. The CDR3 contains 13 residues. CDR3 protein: CASSRGPSLEQYF. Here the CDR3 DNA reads TGTGCCAGCAGCCGCGGACCGAGCTTAGAGCAGTACTTC.

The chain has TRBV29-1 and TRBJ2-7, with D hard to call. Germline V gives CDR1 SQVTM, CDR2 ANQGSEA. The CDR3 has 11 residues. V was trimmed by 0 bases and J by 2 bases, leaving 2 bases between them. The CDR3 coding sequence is TGCAGCGTTGAAGAAGCCTACGAGCAGTACTTC. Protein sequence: CSVEEAYEQYF.

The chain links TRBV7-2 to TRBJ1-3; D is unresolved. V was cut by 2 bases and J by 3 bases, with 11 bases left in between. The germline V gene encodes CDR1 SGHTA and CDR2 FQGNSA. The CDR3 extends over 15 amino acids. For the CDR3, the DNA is TGTGCCAGCAGCTTAATCGCCGGCGATGGAAACACCATATATTTT. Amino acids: CASSLIAGDGNTIYF.

CDR3 DNA: TGTGCCTGGAGTCAGCCGAGCGGGAGCACAGATACGCAGTATTTT. Translated: CAWSQPSGSTDTQYF. The gene calls are TRBV30 and TRBJ2-3, with a tentative D call TRBD2 (6 bases). V was clipped by 2 bases and J by 0 bases, with 12 bases between them. This CDR3 contains 15 residues. Germline CDR1 is GTSNPN and CDR2 is SVGIG (reference sequence).

This CDR3 is CAWSAGTGGNSPLHF. CDR3 nucleotide sequence: TGTGCCTGGAGTGCCGGGACAGGGGGGAATTCACCCCTCCACTTT. The chain has TRBV30 and TRBJ1-6, with 11 bases aligning to TRBD1. The CDR3 is 15 residues long. With V trimmed by 1 base and J by 7 bases, 3 bases remained unmatched. Germline V CDR1 and CDR2: GTSNPN, SVGIG (reference sequence).

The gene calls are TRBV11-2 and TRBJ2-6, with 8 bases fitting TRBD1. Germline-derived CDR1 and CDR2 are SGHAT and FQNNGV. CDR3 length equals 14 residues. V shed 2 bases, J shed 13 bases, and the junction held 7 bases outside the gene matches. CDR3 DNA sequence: TGTGCCAGCAGCTTATATGCAGGGGGCGATGTCCTGACTTTC. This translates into CASSLYAGGDVLTF. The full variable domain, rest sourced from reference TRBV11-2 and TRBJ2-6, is EAGVAQSPRYKIIEKRQSVAFWCNPISGHATLYWYQQILGQGPKLLIQFQNNGVVDDSQLPKDRFSAERLKGVDSTLKIQPAKLEDSAVYLCASSLYAGGDVLTFGAGSRLTVL.

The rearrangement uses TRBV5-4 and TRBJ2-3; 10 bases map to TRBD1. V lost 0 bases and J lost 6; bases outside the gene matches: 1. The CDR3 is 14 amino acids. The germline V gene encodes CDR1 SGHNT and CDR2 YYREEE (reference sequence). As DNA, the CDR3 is TGTGCCAGCAGCTTGGAGGACAGGGGGGATACGCAGTATTTT. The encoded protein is CASSLEDRGDTQYF.

CDR3: CASSFGDPRSEKLFF. The CDR3 nucleotides are TGCGCCAGCAGCTTCGGGGACCCGAGGAGTGAAAAACTGTTTTTT. This sequence joins TRBV4-1 and TRBJ1-4; D possibly corresponds to TRBD1 (5 bases). The CDR3 loop spans 15 amino acids. V lost 5 bases, J lost 7 bases, and 17 bases lay in between. Per germline, CDR1 MGHRA and CDR2 YSYEKL.

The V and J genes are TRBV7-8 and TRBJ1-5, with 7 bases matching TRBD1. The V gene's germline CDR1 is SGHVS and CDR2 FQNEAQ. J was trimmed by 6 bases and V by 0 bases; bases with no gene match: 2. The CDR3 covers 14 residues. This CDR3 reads CASSLARTGQPQHF. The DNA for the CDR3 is TGTGCCAGCAGCTTAGCCCGGACAGGTCAGCCCCAGCATTTT.

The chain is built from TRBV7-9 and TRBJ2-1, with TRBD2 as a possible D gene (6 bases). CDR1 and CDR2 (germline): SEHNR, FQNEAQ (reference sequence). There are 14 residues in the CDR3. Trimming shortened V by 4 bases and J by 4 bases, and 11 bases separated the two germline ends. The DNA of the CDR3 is TGTGCCAGCAGCTCCGGGACTCATTACAATGAGCAGTTCTTC. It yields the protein CASSSGTHYNEQFF.

The CDR3 loop is CATWGEKLFF. CDR3 DNA: TGTGCCACCTGGGGGGAAAAACTGTTTTTT. The chain has TRBV28 and TRBJ1-4; TRBD1 might be the D (5 bases). Trimming left V 10 bases short and J 8 bases short, with 8 bases between. In germline, CDR1 is MDHEN, CDR2 SYDVKM. This CDR3 has 10 amino acids.

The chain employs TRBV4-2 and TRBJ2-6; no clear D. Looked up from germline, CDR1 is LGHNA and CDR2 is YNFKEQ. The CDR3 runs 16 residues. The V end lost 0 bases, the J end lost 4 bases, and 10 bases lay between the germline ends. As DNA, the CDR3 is TGTGCCAGCAGCCAAGAGTTGTCTCTGGGGGCCAACGTCCTGACTTTC. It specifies CASSQELSLGANVLTF.

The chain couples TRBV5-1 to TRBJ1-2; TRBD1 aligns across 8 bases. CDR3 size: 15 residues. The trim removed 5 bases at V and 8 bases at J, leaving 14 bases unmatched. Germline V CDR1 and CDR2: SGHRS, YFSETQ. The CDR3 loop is CASRTDLQGAQGYTF. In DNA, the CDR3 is TGCGCCAGCAGAACGGACCTTCAGGGGGCGCAAGGCTACACCTTC.

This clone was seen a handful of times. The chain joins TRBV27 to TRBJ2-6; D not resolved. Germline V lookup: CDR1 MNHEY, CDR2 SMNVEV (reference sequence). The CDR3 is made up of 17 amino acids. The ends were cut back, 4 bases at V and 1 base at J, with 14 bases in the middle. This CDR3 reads CASSSPDRASGANVLTF. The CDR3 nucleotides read TGTGCCAGCAGTTCCCCCGACCGGGCTTCTGGGGCCAACGTCCTGACTTTC.

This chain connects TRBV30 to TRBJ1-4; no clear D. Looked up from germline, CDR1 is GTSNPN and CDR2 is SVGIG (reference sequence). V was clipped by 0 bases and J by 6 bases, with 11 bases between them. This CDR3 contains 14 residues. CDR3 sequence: CAWSVDGYDEKLFF. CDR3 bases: TGTGCCTGGAGTGTAGACGGTTATGATGAAAAACTGTTTTTT. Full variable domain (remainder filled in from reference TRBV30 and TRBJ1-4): SQTIHQWPATLVQPVGSPLSLECTVEGTSNPNLYWYRQAAGRGLQLLFYSVGIGQISSEVPQNLSASRPQDRQFILSSKKLLLSDSGFYLCAWSVDGYDEKLFFGSGTQLSVL.

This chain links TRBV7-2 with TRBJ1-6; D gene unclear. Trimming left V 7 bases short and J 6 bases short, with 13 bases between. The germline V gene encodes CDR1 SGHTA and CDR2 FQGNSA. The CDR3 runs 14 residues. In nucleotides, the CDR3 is TGTGCCAGCAAGTGGGCCAACCTTAATTCACCCCTCCACTTT. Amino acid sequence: CASKWANLNSPLHF.

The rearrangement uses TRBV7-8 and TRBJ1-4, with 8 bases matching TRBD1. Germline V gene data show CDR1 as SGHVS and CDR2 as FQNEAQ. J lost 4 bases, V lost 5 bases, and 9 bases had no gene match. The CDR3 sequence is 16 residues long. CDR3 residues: CASSTRQGQLNEKLFF. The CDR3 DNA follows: TGTGCCAGCAGCACGCGACAGGGGCAACTTAATGAAAAACTGTTTTTT.

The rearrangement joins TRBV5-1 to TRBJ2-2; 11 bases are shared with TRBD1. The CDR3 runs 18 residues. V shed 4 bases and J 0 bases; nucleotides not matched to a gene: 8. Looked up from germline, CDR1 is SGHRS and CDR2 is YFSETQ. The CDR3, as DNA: TGCGCCAGCAGCCTCCGGACAGGGGGCCAGACGAACACCGGGGAGCTGTTTTTT. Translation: CASSLRTGGQTNTGELFF. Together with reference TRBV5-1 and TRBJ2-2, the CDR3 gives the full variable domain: KAGVTQTPRYLIKTRGQQVTLSCSPISGHRSVSWYQQTPGQGLQFLFEYFSETQRNKGNFPGRFSGRQFSNSRSEMNVSTLELGDSALYLCASSLRTGGQTNTGELFFGEGSRLTVL.

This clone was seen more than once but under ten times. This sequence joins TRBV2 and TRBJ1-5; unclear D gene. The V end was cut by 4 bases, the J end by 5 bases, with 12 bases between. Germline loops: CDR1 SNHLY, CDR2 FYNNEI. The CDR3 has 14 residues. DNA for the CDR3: TGTGCCAGCAGTGTGGGCAGGCGATATCAGCCCCAGCATTTT. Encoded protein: CASSVGRRYQPQHF.

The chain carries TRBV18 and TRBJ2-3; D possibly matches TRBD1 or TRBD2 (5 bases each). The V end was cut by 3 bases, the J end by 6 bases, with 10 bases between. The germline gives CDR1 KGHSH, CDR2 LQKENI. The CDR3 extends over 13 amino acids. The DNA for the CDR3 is TGTGCCAGCTCACCTGAGGGGCTCGATACGCAGTATTTT. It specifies CASSPEGLDTQYF.

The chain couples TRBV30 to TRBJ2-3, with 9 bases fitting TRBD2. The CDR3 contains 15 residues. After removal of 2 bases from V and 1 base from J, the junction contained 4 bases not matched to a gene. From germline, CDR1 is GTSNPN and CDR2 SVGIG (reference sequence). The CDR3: CAWSRGGARTDTQYF. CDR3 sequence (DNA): TGTGCCTGGAGTCGCGGGGGGGCCCGCACAGATACGCAGTATTTT. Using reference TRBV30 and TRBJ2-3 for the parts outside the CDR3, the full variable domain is SQTIHQWPATLVQPVGSPLSLECTVEGTSNPNLYWYRQAAGRGLQLLFYSVGIGQISSEVPQNLSASRPQDRQFILSSKKLLLSDSGFYLCAWSRGGARTDTQYFGPGTRLTVL.

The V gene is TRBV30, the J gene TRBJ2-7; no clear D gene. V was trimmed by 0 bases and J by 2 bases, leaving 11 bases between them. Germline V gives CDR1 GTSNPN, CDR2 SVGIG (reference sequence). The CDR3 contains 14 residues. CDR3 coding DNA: TGTGCCTGGAGTGTAGGGCTGGATACCTACGAGCAGTACTTC. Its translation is CAWSVGLDTYEQYF.

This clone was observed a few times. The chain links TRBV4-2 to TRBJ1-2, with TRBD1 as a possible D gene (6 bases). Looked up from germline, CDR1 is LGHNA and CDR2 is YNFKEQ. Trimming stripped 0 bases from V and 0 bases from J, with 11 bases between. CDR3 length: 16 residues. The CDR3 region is CASSQDGGGANYGYTF. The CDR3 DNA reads TGTGCCAGCAGCCAAGACGGAGGGGGTGCTAACTATGGCTACACCTTC.

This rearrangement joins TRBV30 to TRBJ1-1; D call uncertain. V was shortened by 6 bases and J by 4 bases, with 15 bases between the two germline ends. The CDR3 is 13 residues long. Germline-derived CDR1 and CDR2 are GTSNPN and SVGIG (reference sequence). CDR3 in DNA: TGTGCCTGTCGGCAAGCGCTGGGCACTGAAGCTTTCTTT. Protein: CACRQALGTEAFF.

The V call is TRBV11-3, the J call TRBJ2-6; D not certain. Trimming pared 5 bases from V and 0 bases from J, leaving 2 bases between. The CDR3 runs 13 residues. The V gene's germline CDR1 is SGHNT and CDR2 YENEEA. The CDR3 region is CASSRSGANVLTF. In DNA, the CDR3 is TGTGCCAGCAGCCGCTCTGGGGCCAACGTCCTGACTTTC. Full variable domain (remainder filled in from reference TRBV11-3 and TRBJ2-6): EAGVVQSPRYKIIEKKQPVAFWCNPISGHNTLYWYLQNLGQGPELLIRYENEEAVDDSQLPKDRFSAERLKGVDSTLKIQPAELGDSAVYLCASSRSGANVLTFGAGSRLTVL.

CDR3 in amino acids: CASSLDRSTDTQYF. CDR3 sequence (DNA): TGTGCCAGCTCCTTGGACCGATCGACAGATACGCAGTATTTT. The chain has TRBV18 and TRBJ2-3; the D is unclear. Germline V gene lookup returns CDR1 KGHSH and CDR2 LQKENI. Trimming cost V 6 bases and J 3 bases, with 13 bases left between them. The length of the CDR3 is 14 residues.

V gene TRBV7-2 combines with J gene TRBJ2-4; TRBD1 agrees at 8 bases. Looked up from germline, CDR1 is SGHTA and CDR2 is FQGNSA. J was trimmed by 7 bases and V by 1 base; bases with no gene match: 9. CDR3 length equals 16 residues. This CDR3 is CASSLEGGQGRNIQYF. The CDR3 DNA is TGTGCCAGCAGCTTAGAGGGCGGACAGGGCAGGAACATTCAGTACTTC.

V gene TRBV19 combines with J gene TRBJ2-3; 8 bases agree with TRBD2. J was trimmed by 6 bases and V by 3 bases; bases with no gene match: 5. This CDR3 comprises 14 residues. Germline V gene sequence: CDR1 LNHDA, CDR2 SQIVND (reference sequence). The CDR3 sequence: CASSIGRLADTQYF. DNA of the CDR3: TGTGCCAGTAGTATCGGTAGACTAGCGGATACGCAGTATTTT.